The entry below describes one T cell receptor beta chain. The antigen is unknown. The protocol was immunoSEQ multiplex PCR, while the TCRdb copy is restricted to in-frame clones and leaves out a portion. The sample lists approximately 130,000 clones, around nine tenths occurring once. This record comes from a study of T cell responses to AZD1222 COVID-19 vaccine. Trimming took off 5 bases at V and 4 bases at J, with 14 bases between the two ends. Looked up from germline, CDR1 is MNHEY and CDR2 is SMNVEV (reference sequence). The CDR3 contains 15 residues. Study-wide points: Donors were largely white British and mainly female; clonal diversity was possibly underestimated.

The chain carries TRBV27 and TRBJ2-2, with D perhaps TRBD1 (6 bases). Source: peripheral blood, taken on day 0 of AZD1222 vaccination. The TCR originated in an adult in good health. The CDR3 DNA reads TGTGCCAGCAGTCCCTCGACAGGCGTCACCGGGGAGCTGTTTTTT. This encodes CASSPSTGVTGELFF.